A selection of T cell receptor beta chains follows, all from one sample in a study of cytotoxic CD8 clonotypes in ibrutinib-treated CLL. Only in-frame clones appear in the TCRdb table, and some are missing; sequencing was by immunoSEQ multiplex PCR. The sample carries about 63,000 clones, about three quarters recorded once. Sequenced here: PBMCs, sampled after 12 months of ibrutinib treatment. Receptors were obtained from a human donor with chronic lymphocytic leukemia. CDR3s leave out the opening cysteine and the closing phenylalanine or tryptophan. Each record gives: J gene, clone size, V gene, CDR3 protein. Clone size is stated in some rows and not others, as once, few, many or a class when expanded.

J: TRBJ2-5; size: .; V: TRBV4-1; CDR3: ASRHLQRQETQY
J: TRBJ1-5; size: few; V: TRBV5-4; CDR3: ASSLDPDQPQH
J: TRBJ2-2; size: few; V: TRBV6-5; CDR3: ASTRGTGELF
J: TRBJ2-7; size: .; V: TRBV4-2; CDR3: ASSQSGLAGAYEQY
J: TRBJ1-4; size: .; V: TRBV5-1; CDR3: ASSLGTGGNEKLF
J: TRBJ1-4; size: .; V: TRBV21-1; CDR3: ASRSAGGGNEKLF
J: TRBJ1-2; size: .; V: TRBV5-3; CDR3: ARSLTLGLTDNYGYT
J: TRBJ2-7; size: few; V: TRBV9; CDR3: ASSTGTGGTYEQY
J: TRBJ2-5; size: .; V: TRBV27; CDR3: ASRDQGRGETQY
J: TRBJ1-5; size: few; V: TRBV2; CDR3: ASSDGGRNQPQH
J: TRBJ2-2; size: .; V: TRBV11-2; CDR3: ASSRQGANTGELF
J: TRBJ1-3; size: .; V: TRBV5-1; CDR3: ASSLWTSGNTIY
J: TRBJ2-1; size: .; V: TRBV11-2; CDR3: ASSLRPTMAGVSNEQF
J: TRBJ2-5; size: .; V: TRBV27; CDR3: ASRTLAGQETQY
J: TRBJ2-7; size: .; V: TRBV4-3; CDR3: ASSQGLSGSYEQY
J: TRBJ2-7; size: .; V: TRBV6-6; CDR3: AVMGSTAYEQY
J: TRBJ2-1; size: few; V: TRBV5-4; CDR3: ASSSGTSGNNEQF
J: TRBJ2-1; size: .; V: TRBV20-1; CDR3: SAGLNEQF